The clone carrying this T cell receptor (beta chain) was seen a handful of times. The CDR3 totals 14 residues. Germline loops: CDR1 MNHEY, CDR2 SVGAGI. Trimming cost V 6 bases and J 2 bases; bases outside gene matches: 5. These data belong to a study of cytomegalovirus exposure and HLA in healthy donors. Donors counted as nominally healthy when sampled, yet unrecorded immune exposures were likely. With 60 Vbeta and 13 Jbeta primers, the PCR was carried out. Some clones are missing from TCRdb's copy, which holds only in-frame ones; the method was immunoSEQ multiplex PCR. The table shows some 200,000 clones, with roughly four fifths occurring only once.

The chain links TRBV6-5 to TRBJ1-1, with 8 nucleotides matching TRBD1. The specimen sequenced was PBMCs. The TCR originated in a woman under 40 in good health and CMV-seropositive. The CDR3 sequence is CASRTGTGNTEAFF. In nucleotides, the CDR3 is TGTGCCAGCAGAACCGGGACAGGAAACACTGAAGCTTTCTTT.